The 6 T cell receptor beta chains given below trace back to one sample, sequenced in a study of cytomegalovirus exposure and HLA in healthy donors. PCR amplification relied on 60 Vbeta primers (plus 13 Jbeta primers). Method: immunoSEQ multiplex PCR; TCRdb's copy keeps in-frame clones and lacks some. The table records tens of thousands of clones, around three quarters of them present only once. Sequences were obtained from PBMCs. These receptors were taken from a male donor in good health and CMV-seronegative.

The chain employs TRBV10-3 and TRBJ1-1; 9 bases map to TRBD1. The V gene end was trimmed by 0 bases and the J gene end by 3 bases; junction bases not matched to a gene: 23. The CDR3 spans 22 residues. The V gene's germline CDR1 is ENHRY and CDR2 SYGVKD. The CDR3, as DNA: TGTGCCATCAGTGAGTCGAGGGACAGGGTGTTCCGTAGTGTTGGGATGCACACTGAAGCTTTCTTT. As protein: CAISESRDRVFRSVGMHTEAFF.

The CDR3 spells CASSTAPDSIGIQYF. The CDR3 region has the DNA TGTGCCAGCAGTACAGCCCCCGACAGCATCGGCATTCAGTACTTC. The J gene is TRBJ2-4, the V gene TRBV27; possible D gene TRBD1, 5 bases. CDR3 length: 15 amino acids. Deletions cut 5 bases from V and 9 bases from J, with 20 bases between. Germline values: CDR1 MNHEY, CDR2 SMNVEV (reference sequence).

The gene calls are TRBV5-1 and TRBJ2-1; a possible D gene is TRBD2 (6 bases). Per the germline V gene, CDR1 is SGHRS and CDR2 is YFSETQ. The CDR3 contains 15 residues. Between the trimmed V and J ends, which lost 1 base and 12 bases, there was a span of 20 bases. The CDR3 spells CASSLFGPPEGGQFF. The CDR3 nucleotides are TGCGCCAGCAGCTTGTTTGGCCCCCCGGAGGGCGGGCAGTTCTTC. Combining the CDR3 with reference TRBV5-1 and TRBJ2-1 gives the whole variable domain KAGVTQTPRYLIKTRGQQVTLSCSPISGHRSVSWYQQTPGQGLQFLFEYFSETQRNKGNFPGRFSGRQFSNSRSEMNVSTLELGDSALYLCASSLFGPPEGGQFFGPGTRLTVL.

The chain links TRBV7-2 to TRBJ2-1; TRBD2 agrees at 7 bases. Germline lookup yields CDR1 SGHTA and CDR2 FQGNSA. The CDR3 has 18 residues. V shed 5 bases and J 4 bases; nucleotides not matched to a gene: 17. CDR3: CASSPRPAGVVTYNEQFF. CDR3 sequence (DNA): TGTGCCAGCAGCCCACGCCCGGCGGGAGTAGTGACGTACAATGAGCAGTTCTTC.

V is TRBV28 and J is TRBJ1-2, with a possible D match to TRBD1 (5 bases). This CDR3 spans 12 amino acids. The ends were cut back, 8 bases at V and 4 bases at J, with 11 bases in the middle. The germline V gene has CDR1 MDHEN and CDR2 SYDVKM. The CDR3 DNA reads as TGTGCCAGCTCAGGGCATATCTATGGCTACACCTTC. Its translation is CASSGHIYGYTF.

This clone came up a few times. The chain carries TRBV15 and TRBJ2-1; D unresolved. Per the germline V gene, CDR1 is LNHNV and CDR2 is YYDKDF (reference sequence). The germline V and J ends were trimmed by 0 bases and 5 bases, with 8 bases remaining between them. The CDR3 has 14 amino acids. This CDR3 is CATSRDLTHNEQFF. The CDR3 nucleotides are TGTGCCACCAGCAGAGATCTAACCCACAATGAGCAGTTCTTC. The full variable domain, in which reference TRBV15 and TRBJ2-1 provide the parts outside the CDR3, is DAMVIQNPRYQVTQFGKPVTLSCSQTLNHNVMYWYQQKSSQAPKLLFHYYDKDFNNEADTPDNFQSRRPNTSFCFLDIRSPGLGDTAMYLCATSRDLTHNEQFFGPGTRLTVL.